This TCR beta chain was found in a study of blood T cell repertoires in COVID-19. For the study at large: PBMCs, B-cell-depleted T cells, or T cells were the source of the cDNA or gDNA that made up the material.

V was cut by 9 bases and J by 6 bases, with 17 bases left in between. From germline, CDR1 is MNHEY and CDR2 SVGAGI. The CDR3 covers 13 residues. Here immunoSEQ multiplex PCR was the method, and the copy in TCRdb shows in-frame clones only, minus some. The sample includes 60,000 to 65,000 clones, roughly 82% of them seen just once. The V and J genes are TRBV6-5 and TRBJ1-2, with TRBD1 as a possible D gene (6 bases). This TCR was sampled from a woman aged 60-75 years with acute or convalescent COVID-19. The sequenced sample consisted of peripheral blood. In DNA form, the CDR3 reads TGTGCCAGTACTAAAGACAGGTGGGATGGCTACACCTTC. It is translated as CASTKDRWDGYTF.